This entry describes one TCR beta chain. The identical CDR3 is also encoded by other nucleotide sequences in the sample. The sample is drawn from a study of radiotherapy plus CTLA-4 blockade in lung cancer. V was shortened by 5 bases and J by 2 bases, with 16 bases between the two germline ends. The germline CDR1 and CDR2 sequences are SGHVS and FQNEAQ. The CDR3 extends over 16 amino acids. Generated by immunoSEQ multiplex PCR, the TCRdb table keeps only in-frame clones and is missing some. The sample has around 72,000 clones, 78% seen once. The V and J genes are TRBV7-8 and TRBJ1-5; D is uncertain. Sequenced here: peripheral blood, sampled from a patient treated with radiotherapy plus ipilimumab. The sequence came from a human donor with non-small cell lung cancer who had a complete response to radiotherapy plus ipilimumab. Written as DNA, the CDR3 is TGTGCCAGCAGCCTCAGGCAGGAGAGGGGCAATCAGCCCCAGCATTTT. It is translated as CASSLRQERGNQPQHF.